The sequence of this T cell receptor (beta chain) was determined in a study of T cells after yellow fever vaccination. Study-wide points: Detected again after the booster were most primary-vaccination clones, at roughly 95% CD4 and around 91% CD8.

TCRdb fed the 5' RACE reads into MiXCR, producing one record per CDR3 protein. This sample carries over 100,000 distinct CDR3 sequences, 8% to 9.5% of them seen once, and the ten largest clones take roughly 25%. The CDR3 has 13 amino acids. The germline V and J ends were trimmed by 8 bases and 1 base, with 9 bases remaining between them. Germline V CDR1 and CDR2: MNHEY, SMNVEV (reference sequence). This clonotype was seen at least ten times. What it binds is not known. The sequences come from CD8+ T cells sorted from PBMCs, collected 45 days after the yellow fever booster vaccination. The receptor was derived from a man between 25 and 39 years old who received the YFV17D yellow fever vaccine. The chain employs TRBV27 and TRBJ2-4; a weak D match, TRBD2 (5 bases). As DNA, the CDR3 is TGTGCCAGCGGCCGGGGTGCCAAAAACATTCAGTACTTC. Protein sequence: CASGRGAKNIQYF.